Listed here are 23 T cell receptor beta chains from one sample, sequenced in a study of T cell clonality in common variable immunodeficiency (dated by TCRdb to about 2015). The method was the immunoSEQ multiplex PCR assay. Here the immuneACCESS table is served through TCRdb, limited to in-frame sequences with V and J called. Missing clones are a known gap in these copies; in checked studies unresolved V genes cover under half, and the rest lacks a known reason. Across this sample, around 55,000 clones were tabulated and none appeared just once. The ten largest clones capture 0.65% to 1% of the sample. The sample comprised peripheral blood mononuclear cells. The receptors originated from a person between 18 and 70 years old in good health.

This clone was counted many times. The read falls 3 residues short of the CDR3 end, and the missing part is taken from the germline J gene. The V gene is TRBV7-2, the J gene TRBJ2-3; perhaps TRBD1 as D (5 bases). V lost 6 bases and J 3 bases, leaving 10 bases between the germline ends. CDR3 size: 13 residues. Germline V gene data show CDR1 as SGHTA and CDR2 as FQGNSA. The sequenced CDR3 bases are TGTGCCAGCAGGCCCCGACAGACAGATACG. Amino acid sequence: CASRPRQTDT. The full CDR3 protein reads CASRPRQTDTQYF.

This clone was detected many times. The missing CDR3 end, 3 residues past where the read stops, is filled in from the germline J gene. The chain is built from TRBV19 and TRBJ1-6; maybe TRBD1 (5 bases). V shed 9 bases and J shed 7 bases, with 16 bases lying between them. This CDR3 is built from 14 residues. Germline V gene lookup returns CDR1 LNHDA and CDR2 SQIVND (reference sequence). This chain's CDR3 is CASSPGFRNSPLHF. CDR3 bases read: TGTGCCAGCTCGCCAGGGTTTAGGAATTCACCC.

This clone appeared many times. The CDR3 goes on 3 residues after the read ends, and that part is filled in from the germline J gene. The chain combines TRBV5-1 with TRBJ1-2; 7 bases are a match to TRBD1. Germline V gene sequence: CDR1 SGHRS, CDR2 YFSETQ. The J segment lost 2 bases and the V segment lost 3 bases, leaving 4 bases of the junction unmatched. There are 14 residues in the CDR3. The CDR3 loop is CASSSQGSNYGYTF. The CDR3 bases that were read are TGCGCCAGCAGCTCACAGGGGTCAAACTATGGC.

This clone was seen at least ten times. The read ends 3 residues shy of where the CDR3 ends; the end is completed using the germline J gene. The J gene is TRBJ2-7, the V gene TRBV5-4; 7 bases map to TRBD2. CDR3 size: 15 residues. The V gene end was trimmed by 5 bases and the J gene end by 2 bases; junction bases not matched to a gene: 10. Germline V gene lookup returns CDR1 SGHNT and CDR2 YYREEE (reference sequence). This chain's CDR3 is CASSPQSGKAYEQYF. CDR3 DNA, as far as it was read: TGTGCCAGCAGTCCCCAGAGCGGGAAAGCCTACGAG. The full variable domain, rest sourced from reference TRBV5-4 and TRBJ2-7, is ETGVTQSPTHLIKTRGQQVTLRCSSQSGHNTVSWYQQALGQGPQFIFQYYREEENGRGNFPPRFSGLQFPNYSSELNVNALELDDSALYLCASSPQSGKAYEQYFGPGTRLTVT.

There are many counts of this clone. This CDR3 reads CSGQGEYEQYF. The sequenced CDR3 bases are TGCAGTGGACAGGGAGAATACGAG. This sequence joins TRBV20-1 and TRBJ2-7; 7 bases are a match to TRBD1. The read ends 3 residues shy of where the CDR3 ends; the end is completed using the germline J gene. Per the germline V gene, CDR1 is DFQATT and CDR2 is SNEGSKA (reference sequence). J lost 4 bases, V lost 7 bases, and 4 bases had no gene match. The CDR3 has 11 residues.

This clone has ten or more counts. The CDR3 end lies 3 residues beyond the end of the read and is filled in from the germline J gene. This chain joins TRBV20-1 and TRBJ2-3; unclear D gene. Germline-derived CDR1 and CDR2 are DFQATT and SNEGSKA (reference sequence). With 2 bases removed from V and 7 bases from J, the gap between germline ends came to 22 bases. The CDR3 runs 16 residues. The CDR3 region is CSARPSAAARMYTQYF. The CDR3 DNA, read in part, is TGCAGTGCTAGACCTTCCGCGGCAGCAAGGATGTATACG.

This clone was observed many times. The read comes to an end 3 residues before the CDR3 does, leaving the germline J gene to fill in the end. The chain employs TRBV28 and TRBJ1-2, with D possibly being TRBD1 (6 bases). V shed 7 bases and J shed 0 bases, with 12 bases lying between them. Germline assignment: CDR1 MDHEN and CDR2 SYDVKM. The CDR3 is 14 amino acids. The CDR3 DNA, read in part, is TGTGCCAGCAATAGAGGGGGAGCTAACTATGGC. Protein product: CASNRGGANYG. The entire CDR3 protein reads CASNRGGANYGYTF.

This clone was detected ten times or more. The missing CDR3 end, 3 residues past where the read stops, is filled in from the germline J gene. V and J are TRBV6-2 or TRBV6-3 and TRBJ2-5, with a possible D match to TRBD2 (5 bases). Germline V gives CDR1 MNHEY, CDR2 SVGEGT. The CDR3 covers 11 residues. The V end lost 8 bases, the J end lost 5 bases, and 9 bases lay between the germline ends. This chain's CDR3 is CASGLGETQYF. CDR3 bases read: TGTGCCAGCGGACTTGGGGAGACC.

This clone has at least ten counts. Read data end 3 residues before the CDR3 end; the end is taken from the germline J gene. The chain carries TRBV12-3 or TRBV12-4 and TRBJ1-5; 8 bases fit TRBD1. This CDR3 has 15 amino acids. The J segment lost 6 bases and the V segment lost 1 base, leaving 5 bases of the junction unmatched. CDR3 DNA, as far as it was read: TGTGCCAGCAGTTTAGACCAGGGGGCGGTTCAGCCC. The encoded protein is CASSLDQGAVQP. The whole CDR3 region reads CASSLDQGAVQPQHF.

This clone was seen repeatedly, ten times or more. The read terminates 3 residues ahead of where the CDR3 ends, so the germline J gene completes it. The V gene is TRBV5-6, the J gene TRBJ1-5, with a weak D call TRBD1 (5 bases). The CDR3 sequence is 15 residues long. CDR1 is SGHDT, CDR2 YYEEEE, per germline. V dropped 0 bases and J dropped 0 bases, with 7 bases sitting between them. CDR3 DNA (partial): TGTGCCAGCAGCTTGGTCGGGGGTAGCAATCAGCCC. Its translation is CASSLVGGSNQP. The CDR3 as a whole reads CASSLVGGSNQPQHF.

There are many counts of this clone. The germline gene is not matched at one end of the junction; a read error may be the cause. The CDR3 end is not reached by the read, which stops 3 residues before it; the germline J gene fills it in. The gene calls are TRBV4-2 and TRBJ2-1; possible D gene TRBD2, 6 bases. The CDR3 sequence is 15 residues long. Germline V gene sequence: CDR1 LGHNA, CDR2 YNFKEQ. The CDR3 region is CASSQEAGPYNEQFF. The part of the CDR3 DNA that was read is TGCGCCAGCAGCCAAGAAGCGGGCCCCTACAATGAG.

This clone has ten or more counts. The CDR3 is cut off 3 residues early in the read; its end comes from the germline J gene. V usage is TRBV13 and J usage is TRBJ1-5; weak D call: TRBD1 (6 bases). The CDR3 sequence is 16 residues long. CDR1 PRHDT and CDR2 FYEKMQ come from the germline V gene (reference sequence). With 5 bases removed from V and 2 bases from J, the gap between germline ends came to 16 bases. CDR3 bases read: TGTGCCAGCAGCGCCCAATCCAGGGGACGCAATCAGCCC. Translating it yields CASSAQSRGRNQP. The full CDR3 reads CASSAQSRGRNQPQHF.

This clone was counted many times. The CDR3 goes on 3 residues after the read ends, and that part is filled in from the germline J gene. The chain combines TRBV5-4 with TRBJ1-2; D may be TRBD1 (5 bases). The CDR3 extends over 14 amino acids. CDR1 and CDR2 from the germline V gene are SGHNT and YYREEE (reference sequence). V lost 4 bases and J 4 bases, leaving 14 bases between the germline ends. CDR3 DNA (partial): TGTGCCAGCAGCACGTTGACAGATATCTATGGC. Residues: CASSTLTDIYG. The entire CDR3 is CASSTLTDIYGYTF.

In this sample, this clone turned up many times. Coverage ceases 3 residues before the CDR3 finishes, and the germline J gene fills in the end. The chain employs TRBV28 and TRBJ2-5; 7 bases fit TRBD2. With 5 bases clipped from V and 1 base from J, the junction kept 10 bases outside the gene matches. Germline assignment: CDR1 MDHEN and CDR2 SYDVKM. The CDR3 runs to 16 residues. The CDR3 sequence is CASSPGLAEFQETQYF. The sequenced CDR3 bases are TGTGCCAGCAGTCCGGGGCTAGCGGAATTCCAAGAGACC.

This clone was detected many times. The read falls 3 residues short of the CDR3 end, and the missing part is taken from the germline J gene. J is TRBJ2-3 and V is TRBV14; 10 bases agree with TRBD2. The germline V gene encodes CDR1 SGHDN and CDR2 FVKESK. The CDR3 has 17 residues. J lost 3 bases, V lost 3 bases, and 9 bases had no gene match. CDR3 residues: CASSQKLAGALTDTQYF. The sequenced part of the CDR3 DNA is TGTGCCAGCAGCCAGAAGCTAGCGGGGGCGCTGACAGATACG.

This clone was recorded at least ten times. The read is 3 residues too short to cover the CDR3 end, so that end is filled in from the germline J gene. The rearrangement uses TRBV24-1 and TRBJ2-2; the match to TRBD2 covers 12 bases. Germline V gene sequence: CDR1 KGHDR, CDR2 SFDVKD. The ends lost 4 bases at V and 1 base at J; junction bases unmatched: 0. This CDR3 comprises 16 residues. The CDR3 loop reads CATSELAGGNTGELFF. The CDR3 bases that were read are TGTGCCACCAGTGAACTAGCGGGGGGGAACACCGGGGAG.

This clone appeared many times. CDR3 in amino acids: CASSQAAKSKGYTF. The CDR3 DNA, read in part, is TGCGCCAGCAGCCAAGCTGCGAAGAGCAAGGGC. The gene calls are TRBV4-1 and TRBJ1-2; D is unresolved. The read gets to within 3 residues of the CDR3 end, and the germline J gene fills in the rest. This CDR3 comprises 14 residues. The germline V gene encodes CDR1 MGHRA and CDR2 YSYEKL.

In this sample, this clone turned up many times. The read is 3 residues too short to cover the CDR3 end, so that end is filled in from the germline J gene. The chain is built from TRBV5-1 and TRBJ2-2; perhaps TRBD1 as D (6 bases). V gave up 4 bases and J gave up 4 bases, with 14 bases separating them. The CDR3 covers 15 residues. Germline CDR1 is SGHRS and CDR2 is YFSETQ. The CDR3 protein is CASSQRGSSTGELFF. Incomplete CDR3 DNA: TGCGCCAGCAGCCAAAGGGGGAGTAGCACCGGGGAG.

This clone was recorded at least ten times. Given a much more abundant clone one base away, this may be a read error. The sequence runs out 3 residues before the end of the CDR3; the remainder is reconstructed from the germline J gene. This specimen includes other DNA sequences encoding the same CDR3. The genes are TRBV10-3 and TRBJ1-2, with D unclear. The CDR3 extends over 15 amino acids. Germline assignment: CDR1 ENHRY and CDR2 SYGVKD. This chain's CDR3 is CAISEADIPSGGYTF. The covered CDR3 bases are TGTGCCATCAGTGAGGCCGACATTCCCTCTGGTGGT.

This clone was observed a handful of times. The CDR3 end lies 3 residues beyond the end of the read and is filled in from the germline J gene. This sequence joins TRBV7-7 and TRBJ2-3; D remains unclear. V was trimmed by 0 bases and J by 5 bases, leaving 6 bases between them. The germline CDR1 and CDR2 sequences are SSHAT and FNYEAQ (reference sequence). The CDR3 has 13 residues. This chain's CDR3 is CASSLANLDTQYF. Incomplete CDR3 DNA: TGTGCCAGCAGCTTAGCGAACTTAGATACG.

For this clone: This sequence is one base from a far larger clone and is likely a read error. The CDR3 end lies 3 residues beyond the end of the read and is filled in from the germline J gene. V is TRBV6-1 and J is TRBJ1-2; TRBD1 aligns across 8 bases. The CDR3 is made up of 16 amino acids. Germline CDR1 MNHNS, CDR2 SASEGT. CDR3 sequence reads: CASREALGQGGYGYTF. The sequenced CDR3 bases are TGTGCCAGCAGGGAAGCGCTTGGACAGGGTGGATATGGC.

In its sample, this clone was seen many times. The read terminates 3 residues before the CDR3 end, so the remaining end is supplied by the germline J gene. V gene TRBV20-1 combines with J gene TRBJ2-3, with D possibly TRBD2 on 6 matching bases. The ends were cut back, 0 bases at V and 5 bases at J, with 15 bases in the middle. CDR3 size: 15 residues. Per germline, CDR1 DFQATT and CDR2 SNEGSKA (reference sequence). The CDR3 sequence: CSARDKGRAGDTQYF. The CDR3 DNA, read in part, is TGCAGTGCTAGAGATAAAGGTAGAGCGGGAGATACG.

Ten or more counts support this clone. The read ends 3 residues before the CDR3 terminus; that terminus is restored from the germline J gene. This chain connects TRBV5-1 to TRBJ2-2, with 7 nucleotides matching TRBD1. With 4 bases clipped from V and 4 bases from J, the junction kept 7 bases outside the gene matches. The CDR3 spans 15 residues. Germline V gene lookup returns CDR1 SGHRS and CDR2 YFSETQ. CDR3 DNA (partial): TGCGCCAGCAGCCTAGGGGGACAGTTCACCGGGGAG. Translated, it gives CASSLGGQFTGE. The CDR3 in its entirety is CASSLGGQFTGELFF.